The present T cell receptor beta chain was sequenced within a study of metastatic and nonmetastatic thyroid tumors. The CDR3 covers 16 residues. General study findings and limits: Versus benign nodules, malignant thyroid tumors reportedly had significantly higher TCR beta diversity, in blood and tumor.

TCRdb reprocessed the PCR reads using MiXCR. The sample lists under 20,000 clones, 3% to 4% occurring once. This clone was counted between two and nine times. The antigen remains undetermined. No patient had received any treatment before thyroid surgery. This clonotype was sampled from a female donor with papillary thyroid cancer or a benign thyroid nodule (not recorded which). Some clones in this sample may be carry-over from other donors' samples. The chain joins TRBV3-2 to TRBJ2-1; the table names TRBD2, a call not compared with the DNA. TRBV3-2 is reported as a pseudogene. The specimen sequenced was tumor tissue. The CDR3 coding sequence is TGTGCCAGCAGCTACCCCGCGGGGAGCTCCTACAATGAGCAGTTCTTC. Translated, it gives CASSYPAGSSYNEQFF.